A single T cell receptor beta chain is shown here with its context. These data come from a study of blood T cell repertoires in COVID-19. Study context: Spain, Italy and the United States supplied samples that represented acute and convalescent COVID-19.

This CDR3 contains 13 residues. V was trimmed by 6 bases and J by 0 bases, leaving 11 bases between them. CDR1 SQVTM and CDR2 ANQGSEA come from the germline V gene. In the authors' workflow: The assay estimated nucleated cells by amplifying reference gene primers. Generated by immunoSEQ multiplex PCR, the TCRdb table keeps only in-frame clones and is missing some. The V and J calls and the clone size are those of that table, but D and trimming were determined from the DNA. Here the sample spans 200,000 to 250,000 clones, around 90% being singletons. The age range of participants was about 18 to 100 years, with residence in about 25 US areas. Cohort placement rested on clinical history that participants reported themselves.

The chain combines TRBV29-1 with TRBJ1-1; D call uncertain. The clonotype was recovered from a woman aged 25 to 39 who had recovered from COVID-19. Specimen: PBMCs or T cells enriched from blood (not recorded which). Written as DNA, the CDR3 is TGCAGCGTGAGGACGGGGATGAACACTGAAGCTTTCTTT. It yields the protein CSVRTGMNTEAFF.